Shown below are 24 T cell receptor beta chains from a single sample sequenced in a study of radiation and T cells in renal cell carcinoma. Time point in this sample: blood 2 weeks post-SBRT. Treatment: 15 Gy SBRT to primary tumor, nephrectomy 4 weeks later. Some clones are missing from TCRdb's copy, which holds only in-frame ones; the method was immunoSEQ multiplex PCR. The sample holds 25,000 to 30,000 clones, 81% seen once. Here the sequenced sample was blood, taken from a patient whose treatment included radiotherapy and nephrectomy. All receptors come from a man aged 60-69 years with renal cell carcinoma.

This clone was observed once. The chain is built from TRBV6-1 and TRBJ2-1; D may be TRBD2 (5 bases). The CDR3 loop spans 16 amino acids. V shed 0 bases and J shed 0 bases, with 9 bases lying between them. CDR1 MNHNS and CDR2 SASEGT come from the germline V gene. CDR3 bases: TGTGCCAGCAGTGAAGCGCGGAGGAGCTCCTACAATGAGCAGTTCTTC. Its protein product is CASSEARRSSYNEQFF.

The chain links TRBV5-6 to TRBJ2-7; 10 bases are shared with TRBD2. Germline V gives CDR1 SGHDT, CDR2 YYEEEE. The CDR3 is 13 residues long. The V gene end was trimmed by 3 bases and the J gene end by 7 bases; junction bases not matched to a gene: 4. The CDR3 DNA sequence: TGTGCCAGCAGCTCCATGACTAGCGGGGAGCAGTACTTC. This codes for CASSSMTSGEQYF.

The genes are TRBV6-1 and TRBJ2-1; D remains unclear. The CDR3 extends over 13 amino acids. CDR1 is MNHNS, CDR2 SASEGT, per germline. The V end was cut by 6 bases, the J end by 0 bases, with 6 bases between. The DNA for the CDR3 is TGTGCCAGCAGACCACGCTCCTACAATGAGCAGTTCTTC. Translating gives CASRPRSYNEQFF.

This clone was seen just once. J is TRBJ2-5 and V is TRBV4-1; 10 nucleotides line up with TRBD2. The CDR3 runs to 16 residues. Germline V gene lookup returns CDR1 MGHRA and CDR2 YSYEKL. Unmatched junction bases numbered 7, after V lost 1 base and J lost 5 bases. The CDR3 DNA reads TGCGCCAGCAGCCAAGGAGCGGGAGGGGGAGGCGAGACCCAGTACTTC. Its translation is CASSQGAGGGGETQYF.

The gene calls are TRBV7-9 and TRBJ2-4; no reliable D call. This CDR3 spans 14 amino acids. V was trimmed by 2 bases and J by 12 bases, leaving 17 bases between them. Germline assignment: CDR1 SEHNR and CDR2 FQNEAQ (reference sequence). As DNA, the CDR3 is TGTGCCAGCAGCTTACCGCCTCCGTGGGGTGGTCAGTACTTC. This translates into CASSLPPPWGGQYF.

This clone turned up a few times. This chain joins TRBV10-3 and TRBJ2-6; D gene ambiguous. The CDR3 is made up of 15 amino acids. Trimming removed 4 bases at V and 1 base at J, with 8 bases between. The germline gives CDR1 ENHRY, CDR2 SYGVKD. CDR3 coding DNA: TGTGCCATCAGTGTGTCGGAGTCTGGGGCCAACGTCCTGACTTTC. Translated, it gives CAISVSESGANVLTF.

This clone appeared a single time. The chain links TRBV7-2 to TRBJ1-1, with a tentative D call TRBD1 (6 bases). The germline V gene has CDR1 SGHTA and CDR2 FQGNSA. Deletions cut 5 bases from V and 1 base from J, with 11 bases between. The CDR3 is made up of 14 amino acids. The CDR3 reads CASSPRGGNTEAFF. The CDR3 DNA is TGTGCCAGCAGCCCCCGAGGGGGGAACACTGAAGCTTTCTTT. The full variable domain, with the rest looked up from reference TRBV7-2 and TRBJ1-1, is GAGVSQSPSNKVTEKGKDVELRCDPISGHTALYWYRQSLGQGLEFLIYFQGNSAPDKSGLPSDRFSAERTGGSVSTLTIQRTQQEDSAVYLCASSPRGGNTEAFFGQGTRLTVV.

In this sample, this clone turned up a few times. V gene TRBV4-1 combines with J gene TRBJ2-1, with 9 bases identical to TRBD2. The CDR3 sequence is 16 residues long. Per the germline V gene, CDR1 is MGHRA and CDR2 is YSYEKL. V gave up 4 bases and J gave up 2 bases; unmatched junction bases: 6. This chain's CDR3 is CASSLPAGGAYNEQFF. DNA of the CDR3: TGCGCCAGCAGCCTTCCTGCGGGAGGGGCCTACAATGAGCAGTTCTTC.

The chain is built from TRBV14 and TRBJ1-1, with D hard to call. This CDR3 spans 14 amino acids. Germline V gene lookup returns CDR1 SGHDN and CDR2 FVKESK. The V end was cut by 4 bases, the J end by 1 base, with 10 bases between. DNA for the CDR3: TGTGCCAGCAGCCTCACCTACACGAACACTGAAGCTTTCTTT. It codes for CASSLTYTNTEAFF.

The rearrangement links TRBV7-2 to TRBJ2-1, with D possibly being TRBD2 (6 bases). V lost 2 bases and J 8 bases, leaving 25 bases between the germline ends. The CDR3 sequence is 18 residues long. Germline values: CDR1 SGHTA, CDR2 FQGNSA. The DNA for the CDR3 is TGTGCCAGCAGCTTAATCCCCCTGGGGGGAACAAATATGGATGAGCAGTTCTTC. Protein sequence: CASSLIPLGGTNMDEQFF.

As DNA, the CDR3 is TGTGCCAGCAGCTTGTTAGGGGCTGGAAACACCATATATTTT. Translation: CASSLLGAGNTIYF. The chain links TRBV5-4 to TRBJ1-3; D may be TRBD1 (5 bases). Germline V CDR1 and CDR2: SGHNT, YYREEE (reference sequence). V dropped 1 base and J dropped 2 bases, with 7 bases sitting between them. The CDR3 is 14 residues long.

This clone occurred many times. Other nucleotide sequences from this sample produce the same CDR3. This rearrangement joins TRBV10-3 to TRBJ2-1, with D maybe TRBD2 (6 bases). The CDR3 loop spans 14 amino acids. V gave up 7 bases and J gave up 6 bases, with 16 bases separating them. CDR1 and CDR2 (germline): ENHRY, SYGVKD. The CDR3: CAIKDGGEANEQFF. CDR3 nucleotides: TGTGCCATCAAGGACGGGGGAGAGGCCAATGAGCAGTTCTTC.

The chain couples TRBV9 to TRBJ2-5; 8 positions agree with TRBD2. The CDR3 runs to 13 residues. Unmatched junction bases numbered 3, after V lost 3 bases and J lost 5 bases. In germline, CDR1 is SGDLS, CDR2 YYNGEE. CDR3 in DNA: TGTGCCAGCAGCGGAGCGGGAGTGGAGACCCAGTACTTC. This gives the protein CASSGAGVETQYF.

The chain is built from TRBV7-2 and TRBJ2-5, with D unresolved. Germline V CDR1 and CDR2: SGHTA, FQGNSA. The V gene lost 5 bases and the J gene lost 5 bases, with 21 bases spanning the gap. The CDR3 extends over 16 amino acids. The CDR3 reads CASSPFGPRPAETQYF. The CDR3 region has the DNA TGTGCCAGCAGCCCATTCGGGCCTCGGCCCGCCGAGACCCAGTACTTC.

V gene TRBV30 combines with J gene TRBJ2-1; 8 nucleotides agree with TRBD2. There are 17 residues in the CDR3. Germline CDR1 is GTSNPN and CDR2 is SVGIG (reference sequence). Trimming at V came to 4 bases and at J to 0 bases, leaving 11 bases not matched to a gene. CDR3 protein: CAWMDLRREGSYNEQFF. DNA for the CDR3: TGTGCCTGGATGGACCTACGACGGGAGGGCTCCTACAATGAGCAGTTCTTC.

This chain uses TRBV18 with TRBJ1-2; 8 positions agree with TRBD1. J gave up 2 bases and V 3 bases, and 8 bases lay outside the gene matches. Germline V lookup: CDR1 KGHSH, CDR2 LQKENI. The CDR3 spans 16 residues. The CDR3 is CASSPAAGQGNYGYTF. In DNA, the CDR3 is TGTGCCAGCTCACCGGCCGCCGGACAGGGCAACTATGGCTACACCTTC. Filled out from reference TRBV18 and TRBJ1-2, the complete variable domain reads NAGVMQNPRHLVRRRGQEARLRCSPMKGHSHVYWYRQLPEEGLKFMVYLQKENIIDESGMPKERFSAEFPKEGPSILRIQQVVRGDSAAYFCASSPAAGQGNYGYTFGSGTRLTVV.

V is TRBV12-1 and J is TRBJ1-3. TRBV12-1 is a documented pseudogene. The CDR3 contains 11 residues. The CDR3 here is CASPTGNTIYF. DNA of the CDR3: TGTGCCTCCCCCACGGGAAACACCATATATTTT.

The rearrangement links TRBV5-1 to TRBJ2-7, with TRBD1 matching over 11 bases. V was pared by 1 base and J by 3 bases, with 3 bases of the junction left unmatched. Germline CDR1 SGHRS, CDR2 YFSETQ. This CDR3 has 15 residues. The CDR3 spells CASSLRTGGFYEQYF. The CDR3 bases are TGCGCCAGCAGCTTGAGGACAGGGGGCTTCTACGAGCAGTACTTC.

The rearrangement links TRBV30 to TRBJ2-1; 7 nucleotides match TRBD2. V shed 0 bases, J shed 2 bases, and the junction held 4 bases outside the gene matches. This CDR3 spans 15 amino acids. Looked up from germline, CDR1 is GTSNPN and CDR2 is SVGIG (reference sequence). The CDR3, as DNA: TGTGCCTGGAGTGTAAGTGCGGGAGCCTACAATGAGCAGTTCTTC. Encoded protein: CAWSVSAGAYNEQFF.

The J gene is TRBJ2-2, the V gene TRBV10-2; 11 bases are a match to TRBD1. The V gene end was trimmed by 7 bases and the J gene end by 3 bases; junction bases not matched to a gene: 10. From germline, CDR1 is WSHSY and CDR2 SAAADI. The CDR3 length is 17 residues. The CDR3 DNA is TGCGCCAGCAATCCTGCCCCGGGACAGGGGGACACCGGGGAGCTGTTTTTT. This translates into CASNPAPGQGDTGELFF.

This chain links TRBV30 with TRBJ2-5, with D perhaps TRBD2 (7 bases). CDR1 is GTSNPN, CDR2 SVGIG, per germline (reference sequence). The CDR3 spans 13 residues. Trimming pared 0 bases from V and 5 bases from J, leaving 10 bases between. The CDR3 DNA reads TGTGCCTGGAGTGTTACGGGGGGCGAGACCCAGTACTTC. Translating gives CAWSVTGGETQYF.

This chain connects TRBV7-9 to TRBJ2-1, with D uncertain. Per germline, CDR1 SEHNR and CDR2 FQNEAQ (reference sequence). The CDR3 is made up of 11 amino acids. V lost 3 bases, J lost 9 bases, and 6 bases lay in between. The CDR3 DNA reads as TGTGCCAGCAGCTTTCCTAGTGAGCAGTTCTTC. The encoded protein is CASSFPSEQFF.

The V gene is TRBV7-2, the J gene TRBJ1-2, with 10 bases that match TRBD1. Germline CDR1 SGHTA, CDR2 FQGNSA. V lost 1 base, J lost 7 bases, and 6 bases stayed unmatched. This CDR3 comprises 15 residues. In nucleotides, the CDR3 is TGTGCCAGCAGCTTAGTTGGGACAGGGGAGGGTGGCTACACCTTC. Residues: CASSLVGTGEGGYTF.

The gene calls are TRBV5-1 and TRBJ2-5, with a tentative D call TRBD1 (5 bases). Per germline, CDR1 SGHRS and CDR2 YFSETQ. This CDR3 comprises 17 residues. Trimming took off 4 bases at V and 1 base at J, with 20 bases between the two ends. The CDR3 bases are TGCGCCAGCAGCCGAAAACCCTTACAGGAGTTCCAAGAGACCCAGTACTTC. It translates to CASSRKPLQEFQETQYF.